This TCR beta chain was recorded in a study of blood T cell repertoires in COVID-19. Study in general: Samples came from the United States, Italy and Spain, spanning acute and convalescent COVID-19. From T cells, B-cell-depleted T cells, or PBMCs came the material, which was cDNA or gDNA.

Concerning this clone: The junction does not match germline at one end; this may be a read error.

Original handling: Reference gene primers were amplified, and this amplification served to estimate nucleated cell counts. Data came from immunoSEQ multiplex PCR; TCRdb stores just in-frame clones and leaves some out. Clonal size and the V and J genes are those of that table, whereas D and trimming came from the DNA. This sample has over 100,000 clones, with around nine tenths found just once. Germline V CDR1 and CDR2: SGDLS, YYNGEE. The CDR3 totals 16 residues. The rearrangement uses TRBV9 and TRBJ2-1; 8 bases fit TRBD2. This receptor was taken from a human donor in a cohort sampled during active COVID-19. Material: peripheral blood. CDR3 in DNA: TGTGCCAGCAACGTAGAGCGAGCGGGGGCCTACAATGAGCAGTTCTTC. It codes for CASNVERAGAYNEQFF.